The 22 T cell receptor beta chains reported below all come from one sample, sequenced in a study of a mutant IDH1 vaccine in newly diagnosed glioma. Time point in this sample: week 11, during vaccination. The vaccine gave 300 ug of a 20-mer mutant IDH1 peptide subcutaneously per dose. For these receptors, no antigen is known. Using immunoSEQ multiplex PCR, the repertoire was profiled, and TCRdb retains in-frame clones only, with some absent. Of about 130,000 clones in the sample, around 80% are singletons; the top ten hold about 5.5%. Sequenced material: PBMCs, taken from a glioma patient whose treatment included an IDH1 peptide vaccine. The receptors stem from a man aged 35-49 years with glioma.

The V and J genes are TRBV6-5 and TRBJ2-1; TRBD2 aligns across 10 bases. Germline V gene lookup returns CDR1 MNHEY and CDR2 SVGAGI. The J segment lost 8 bases and the V segment lost 2 bases, leaving 6 bases of the junction unmatched. The CDR3 runs 15 residues. CDR3 bases: TGTGCCAGCAGTTACCAGCGGGGGGGCCTCGATGAGCAGTTCTTC. Its translation is CASSYQRGGLDEQFF.

The genes are TRBV18 and TRBJ2-1; D remains unclear. V lost 6 bases to trimming and J lost 5 bases, with 11 bases between them. CDR3 length: 13 amino acids. Per the germline V gene, CDR1 is KGHSH and CDR2 is LQKENI. CDR3 bases: TGTGCCAGCTCCCCCCGGCAAAACAATGAGCAGTTCTTC. This gives the protein CASSPRQNNEQFF.

The chain is built from TRBV6-8 and TRBJ1-5; D not certain. Per the germline V gene, CDR1 is MNHGY and CDR2 is SAAAGT. The CDR3 contains 14 residues. V was cut by 4 bases and J by 6 bases, with 13 bases left in between. The CDR3 sequence is CASSSVIRAQPQHF. CDR3 DNA: TGTGCCAGCAGTTCCGTGATAAGGGCTCAGCCCCAGCATTTT.

This chain uses TRBV4-3 with TRBJ1-2, with 7 bases identical to TRBD1. The CDR3 spans 13 residues. Germline V gene data show CDR1 as LGHNA and CDR2 as YSLEER. Trimming at V came to 4 bases and at J to 7 bases, leaving 6 bases not matched to a gene. CDR3 sequence: CASSRRGRGGYTF. The CDR3 region has the DNA TGCGCCAGCAGCCGGAGGGGGCGCGGTGGCTACACCTTC.

V is TRBV7-6 and J is TRBJ1-1; 7 bases are a match to TRBD1. This CDR3 spans 17 amino acids. Germline V gene sequence: CDR1 SGHVS, CDR2 FNYEAQ. The junction had 7 bases not matched to a gene; V was cut back by 0 bases and J by 0 bases. CDR3 in amino acids: CASSLAAGQEMNTEAFF. CDR3 coding DNA: TGTGCCAGCAGCTTAGCGGCCGGACAGGAGATGAACACTGAAGCTTTCTTT.

The chain is built from TRBV9 and TRBJ1-5; maybe TRBD1 (6 bases). The CDR3 spans 15 residues. Trimming took 7 bases from V and 3 from J, leaving 17 bases between them. CDR1 is SGDLS, CDR2 YYNGEE, per germline. The DNA of the CDR3 is TGTGCCAGCTCCCCGACAGGACGAAACAATCAGCCCCAGCATTTT. It codes for CASSPTGRNNQPQHF.

This clone was picked up a small number of times. The chain recombines TRBV27 with TRBJ1-2; TRBD1 agrees at 7 bases. CDR3 length: 15 residues. Looked up from germline, CDR1 is MNHEY and CDR2 is SMNVEV (reference sequence). V was clipped by 5 bases and J by 4 bases; unmatched bases: 10. The CDR3 spells CASSHRDSRAYGYTF. DNA for the CDR3: TGTGCCAGCAGTCACCGGGACAGTCGCGCCTATGGCTACACCTTC.

The V call is TRBV18, the J call TRBJ2-7; 8 nucleotides match TRBD2. Trimming cost V 3 bases and J 4 bases; bases outside gene matches: 20. The CDR3 consists of 19 residues. CDR1 is KGHSH and CDR2 is LQKENI in the germline V gene. CDR3 coding DNA: TGTGCCAGCTCACCGAAATGGGGAGGAATAGGCGGGAGGACTTACGAGCAGTACTTC. It is translated as CASSPKWGGIGGRTYEQYF.

This chain connects TRBV5-6 to TRBJ2-1, with D unclear. V lost 0 bases to trimming and J lost 11 bases, with 6 bases between them. The CDR3 has 11 residues. Germline CDR1 reads SGHDT; CDR2 reads YYEEEE. The CDR3 sequence: CASSLVGKQFF. CDR3 coding DNA: TGTGCCAGCAGCTTGGTGGGCAAGCAGTTCTTC. The whole variable domain, filled in from reference TRBV5-6 and TRBJ2-1, reads DAGVTQSPTHLIKTRGQQVTLRCSPKSGHDTVSWYQQALGQGPQFIFQYYEEEERQRGNFPDRFSGHQFPNYSSELNVNALLLGDSALYLCASSLVGKQFFGPGTRLTVL.

V is TRBV30 and J is TRBJ1-3, with TRBD1 as a possible D gene (5 bases). The CDR3 sequence is 15 residues long. In germline, CDR1 is GTSNPN, CDR2 SVGIG (reference sequence). The V and J ends lost 0 bases and 2 bases respectively, with 11 bases between them. The DNA for the CDR3 is TGTGCCTGGAGTGTGGTGAGGGGCCCTGGAAACACCATATATTTT. It is translated as CAWSVVRGPGNTIYF. Drawing the rest from reference TRBV30 and TRBJ1-3, the complete variable domain is SQTIHQWPATLVQPVGSPLSLECTVEGTSNPNLYWYRQAAGRGLQLLFYSVGIGQISSEVPQNLSASRPQDRQFILSSKKLLLSDSGFYLCAWSVVRGPGNTIYFGEGSWLTVV.

V is TRBV28 and J is TRBJ2-7; perhaps TRBD1 as D (5 bases). Germline CDR1 reads MDHEN; CDR2 reads SYDVKM. V gave up 7 bases and J gave up 2 bases, with 12 bases separating them. The CDR3 totals 13 residues. Here the CDR3 DNA reads TGTGCCAGCAAGGGGCAGATACCCTACGAGCAGTACTTC. It codes for CASKGQIPYEQYF.

There are many counts of this clone. This sequence joins TRBV19 and TRBJ1-5; D is ambiguous. Deletions cut 3 bases from V and 4 bases from J, with 4 bases between. The CDR3 runs to 12 residues. CDR1 and CDR2 from the germline V gene are LNHDA and SQIVND (reference sequence). The CDR3: CASSIQNQPQHF. CDR3 nucleotides: TGTGCCAGTAGTATCCAAAATCAGCCCCAGCATTTT.

J is TRBJ2-2 and V is TRBV4-3, with D perhaps TRBD1 (8 bases). The CDR3 totals 16 residues. CDR1 is LGHNA and CDR2 is YSLEER in the germline V gene. The V end lost 2 bases, the J end lost 4 bases, and 14 bases lay between the germline ends. The CDR3 loop reads CASSQSDREGTGELFF. CDR3 nucleotide sequence: TGCGCCAGCAGCCAATCGGACAGGGAGGGCACCGGGGAGCTGTTTTTT.

The CDR3 sequence is CASEGDNQETQYF. The CDR3 region has the DNA TGTGCCAGCGAGGGGGACAACCAAGAGACCCAGTACTTC. The V gene is TRBV6-5, the J gene TRBJ2-5, with D perhaps TRBD1 (6 bases). From germline, CDR1 is MNHEY and CDR2 SVGAGI. This CDR3 spans 13 amino acids. Between the trimmed V and J ends, which lost 8 bases and 0 bases, there was a span of 10 bases.

This chain connects TRBV6-5 to TRBJ2-7, with D unresolved. The CDR3 is made up of 13 amino acids. Per the germline V gene, CDR1 is MNHEY and CDR2 is SVGAGI. Trimming removed 2 bases at V and 1 base at J, with 6 bases between. CDR3 nucleotide sequence: TGTGCCAGCAGTTACCCGGAGTCCTACGAGCAGTACTTC. This sequence encodes CASSYPESYEQYF.

The rearrangement links TRBV13 to TRBJ2-7; 11 bases map to TRBD2. The V segment lost 0 bases and the J segment 6 bases; nucleotides outside the gene matches: 4. In germline, CDR1 is PRHDT, CDR2 FYEKMQ (reference sequence). This CDR3 comprises 15 residues. CDR3 nucleotides: TGTGCCAGCAGCTTAGGACTAGCGGGAGTCCTCGAGCAGTACTTC. Its protein product is CASSLGLAGVLEQYF.

The chain is built from TRBV7-2 and TRBJ1-4; D is unclear. Trimming took off 1 base at V and 3 bases at J, with 9 bases between the two ends. This CDR3 is 15 amino acids long. Germline CDR1 reads SGHTA; CDR2 reads FQGNSA. In DNA form, the CDR3 reads TGTGCCAGCAGCTTAGTGGGTCGAGCTAATGAAAAACTGTTTTTT. This codes for CASSLVGRANEKLFF.

The V gene is TRBV6-8, the J gene TRBJ2-3; 8 nucleotides agree with TRBD1. Trimming cost V 0 bases and J 4 bases; bases outside gene matches: 6. The CDR3 has 16 amino acids. The germline gives CDR1 MNHGY, CDR2 SAAAGT. The CDR3 spells CASSYSKDRVADTQYF. The DNA of the CDR3 is TGTGCCAGCAGTTACTCGAAGGACAGGGTCGCAGATACGCAGTATTTT.

This chain connects TRBV5-3 to TRBJ2-1, with D possibly matching TRBD1 (5 bases). TRBV5-3 carries the ORF label, with uncertain function. The CDR3 loop spans 16 amino acids. The ends were cut back, 0 bases at V and 7 bases at J, with 17 bases in the middle. The chain's CDR3 is CARSLASPRVGNEQFF. The DNA for the CDR3 is TGTGCCAGAAGCTTGGCCAGTCCCAGGGTGGGTAATGAGCAGTTCTTC.

There are a few counts of this clone. The chain joins TRBV7-8 to TRBJ1-6, with D hard to call. Between the trimmed V and J ends, which lost 1 base and 9 bases, there was a span of 7 bases. Germline-derived CDR1 and CDR2 are SGHVS and FQNEAQ. The CDR3 length is 13 residues. The CDR3 reads CASSLVPVSPLHF. The CDR3 DNA is TGTGCCAGCAGCTTAGTCCCAGTTTCACCCCTCCACTTT. Looking up the rest from reference TRBV7-8 and TRBJ1-6 gives the full variable domain: GAGVSQSPRYKVAKRGQDVALRCDPISGHVSLFWYQQALGQGPEFLTYFQNEAQLDKSGLPSDRFFAERPEGSVSTLKIQRTQQEDSAVYLCASSLVPVSPLHFGNGTRLTVT.

The CDR3 loop reads CASSFMGQGLYGYTF. CDR3 nucleotide sequence: TGTGCCAGCAGCTTCATGGGACAGGGACTCTATGGCTACACCTTC. The chain is built from TRBV5-6 and TRBJ1-2, with 9 bases that match TRBD1. This CDR3 is built from 15 residues. V lost 2 bases, J lost 4 bases, and 6 bases stayed unmatched. The germline V gene has CDR1 SGHDT and CDR2 YYEEEE.

With regard to this clone: Compared with germline, one end of the junction differs, possibly owing to a read error. The chain recombines TRBV7-7 with TRBJ2-5, with D maybe TRBD1 (5 bases). CDR3 length equals 14 residues. CDR1 is SSHAT and CDR2 is FNYEAQ in the germline V gene (reference sequence). The DNA for the CDR3 is TGTGCTAGCAGCCCTACAGGACACCAAGAGACCCAGTACTTC. It codes for CASSPTGHQETQYF.